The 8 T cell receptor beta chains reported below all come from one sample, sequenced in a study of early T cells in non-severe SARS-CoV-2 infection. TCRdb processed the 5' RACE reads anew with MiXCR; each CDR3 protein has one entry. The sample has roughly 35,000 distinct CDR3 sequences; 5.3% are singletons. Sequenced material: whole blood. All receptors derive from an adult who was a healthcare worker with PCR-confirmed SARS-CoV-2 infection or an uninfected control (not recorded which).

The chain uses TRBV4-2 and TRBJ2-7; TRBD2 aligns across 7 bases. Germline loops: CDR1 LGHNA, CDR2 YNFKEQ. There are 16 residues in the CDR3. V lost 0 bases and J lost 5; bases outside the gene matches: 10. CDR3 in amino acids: CASSQDGTGGRNEQYF. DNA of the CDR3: TGTGCCAGCAGCCAAGATGGAACGGGAGGACGGAACGAGCAGTACTTC.

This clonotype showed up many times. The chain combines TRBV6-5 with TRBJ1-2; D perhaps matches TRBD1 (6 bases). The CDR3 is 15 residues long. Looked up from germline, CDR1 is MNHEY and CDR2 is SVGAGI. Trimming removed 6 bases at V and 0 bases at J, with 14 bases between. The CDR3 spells CASRSDRKANYGYTF. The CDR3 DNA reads TGTGCCAGCAGATCCGACAGGAAAGCTAACTATGGCTACACCTTC.

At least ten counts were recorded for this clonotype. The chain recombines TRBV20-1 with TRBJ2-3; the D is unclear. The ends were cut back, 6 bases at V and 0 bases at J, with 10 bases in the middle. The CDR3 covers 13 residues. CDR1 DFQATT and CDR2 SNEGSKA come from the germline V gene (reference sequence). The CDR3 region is CSAPPGSTDTQYF. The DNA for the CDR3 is TGCAGTGCCCCACCCGGTAGCACAGATACGCAGTATTTT.

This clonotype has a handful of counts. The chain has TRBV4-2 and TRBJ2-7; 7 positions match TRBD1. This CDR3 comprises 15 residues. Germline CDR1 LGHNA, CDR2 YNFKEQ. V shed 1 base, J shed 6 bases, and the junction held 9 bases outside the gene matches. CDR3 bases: TGTGCCAGCAGCCAAGTCGAGACAGGGTCGCGCGAGCAGTACTTC. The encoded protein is CASSQVETGSREQYF.

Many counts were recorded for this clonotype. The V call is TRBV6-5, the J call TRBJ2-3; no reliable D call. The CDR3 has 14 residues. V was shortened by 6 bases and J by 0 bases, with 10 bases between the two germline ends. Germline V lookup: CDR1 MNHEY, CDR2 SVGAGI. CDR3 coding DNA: TGTGCCAGCAGGATCTCATCAAGCACAGATACGCAGTATTTT. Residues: CASRISSSTDTQYF.

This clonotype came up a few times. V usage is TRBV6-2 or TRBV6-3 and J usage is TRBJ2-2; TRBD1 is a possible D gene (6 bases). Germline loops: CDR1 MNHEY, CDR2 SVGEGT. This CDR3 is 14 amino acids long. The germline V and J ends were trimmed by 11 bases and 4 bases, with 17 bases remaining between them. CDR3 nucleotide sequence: TGTGCCTCAAAGGACAGCCTCCTCACCGGGGAGCTGTTTTTT. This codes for CASKDSLLTGELFF.

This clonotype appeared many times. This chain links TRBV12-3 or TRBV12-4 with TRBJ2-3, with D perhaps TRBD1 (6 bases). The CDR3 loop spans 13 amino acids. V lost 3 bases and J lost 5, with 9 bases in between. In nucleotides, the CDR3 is TGTGCCAGCAGTTTTTCAGGGGAAGATACGCAGTATTTT. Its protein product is CASSFSGEDTQYF.

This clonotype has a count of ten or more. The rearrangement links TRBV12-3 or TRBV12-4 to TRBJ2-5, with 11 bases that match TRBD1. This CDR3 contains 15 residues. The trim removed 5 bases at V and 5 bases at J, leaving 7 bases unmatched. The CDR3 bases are TGTGCCAGCAGTCCCGGACAGGGGGCGGGGGAGACCCAGTACTTC. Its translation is CASSPGQGAGETQYF.